A selection of T cell receptor beta chains follows, all from one sample in a study of shared clonotypes between healthy human individuals. Clones were read by immunoSEQ multiplex PCR, and TCRdb kept only the in-frame ones, dropping some. Of 950,000 to 1,200,000 clones listed, about 80% are singletons. Sequencing was carried out using memory CD4+ T cells from PBMCs. The receptors shown here come from a man aged 18 to 35 in good health. Some clones in this sample may be carry-over from other donors' samples. The CDR3 runs from the conserved cysteine through the conserved F or W. Fields, in order: clone size, V gene, D gene, J gene, CDR3 protein, CDR3 DNA. D genes are given only for firm matches. Some rows have no size entry. The others give once, few or many, or a class for an expanded clone.

size: -; V: TRBV4-1; D: TRBD1; J: TRBJ2-1; CDR3: CASSRQPAGTGDNEQFF; DNA: TGCGCCAGCAGCCGACAACCCGCCGGGACAGGGGACAATGAGCAGTTCTTC
size: -; V: TRBV27; D: TRBD1; J: TRBJ2-7; CDR3: CASSIRDRAYEQYF; DNA: TGTGCCAGCAGTATCCGGGACAGAGCCTACGAGCAGTACTTC
size: many; V: TRBV28; D: TRBD1; J: TRBJ1-2; CDR3: CASRSGQGYGYTF; DNA: TGTGCCAGCAGATCGGGACAGGGCTATGGCTACACCTTC
size: -; V: TRBV5-1; D: -; J: TRBJ2-2; CDR3: CASSFSGYNTGELFF; DNA: TGCGCCAGCAGCTTTTCGGGGTACAACACCGGGGAGCTGTTTTTT
size: -; V: TRBV6-1; D: TRBD1; J: TRBJ2-7; CDR3: CASSPLGTGVDEQYF; DNA: TGTGCCAGCAGTCCCCTCGGGACAGGGGTCGACGAGCAGTACTTC
size: -; V: TRBV28; D: -; J: TRBJ1-5; CDR3: CASSLDRDQPQHF; DNA: TGTGCCAGCAGTTTGGACAGAGATCAGCCCCAGCATTTT
size: -; V: TRBV25-1; D: -; J: TRBJ2-6; CDR3: CASSDHLSGANVLTF; DNA: TGTGCCAGCAGTGACCACCTCTCTGGGGCCAACGTCCTGACTTTC
size: -; V: TRBV6-6; D: -; J: TRBJ2-5; CDR3: CASSYSQRRQETQYF; DNA: TGTGCCAGCAGTTACTCGCAGCGGCGCCAAGAGACCCAGTACTTC
size: many; V: TRBV10-3; D: TRBD1; J: TRBJ1-3; CDR3: CAISESTGGVVDTIYF; DNA: TGTGCCATCAGTGAGTCGACAGGGGGGGTCGTGGACACCATATATTTT
size: -; V: TRBV11-2; D: TRBD2; J: TRBJ2-2; CDR3: CASRRLAGEAGELFF; DNA: TGTGCCAGCCGTCGACTAGCGGGAGAAGCCGGGGAGCTGTTTTTT
size: -; V: TRBV28; D: -; J: TRBJ2-3; CDR3: CASSLGPGRGSSRADTQYF; DNA: TGTGCCAGCAGTCTAGGCCCAGGCCGCGGGTCTAGCCGTGCAGATACGCAGTATTTT
size: -; V: TRBV2; D: TRBD1; J: TRBJ2-5; CDR3: CASSPWTGEETQYF; DNA: TGTGCCAGCAGTCCTTGGACAGGGGAAGAGACCCAGTACTTC
size: -; V: TRBV29-1; D: -; J: TRBJ2-3; CDR3: CSVALSPSTDTQYF; DNA: TGCAGCGTTGCCCTGTCCCCTTCCACAGATACGCAGTATTTT
size: -; V: TRBV30; D: -; J: TRBJ1-3; CDR3: CAWSVDIQTGNTIYF; DNA: TGTGCCTGGAGTGTAGACATACAGACTGGAAACACCATATATTTT
size: once; V: TRBV19; D: -; J: TRBJ2-7; CDR3: CASSAGQRAGYEQYF; DNA: TGTGCCAGTAGTGCAGGCCAGCGGGCTGGCTACGAGCAGTACTTC
size: once; V: TRBV9; D: TRBD2; J: TRBJ2-3; CDR3: CASSPRASGEGDTQYF; DNA: TGTGCCAGCAGCCCCCGGGCTAGCGGGGAAGGGGATACGCAGTATTTT
size: -; V: TRBV5-6; D: TRBD1; J: TRBJ2-2; CDR3: CASSLYDRDPNTGELFF; DNA: TGTGCCAGCAGCTTATATGACAGGGATCCGAACACCGGGGAGCTGTTTTTT
size: -; V: TRBV29-1; D: -; J: TRBJ2-4; CDR3: CSVEGEAKNIQYF; DNA: TGCAGCGTTGAGGGGGAGGCCAAAAACATTCAGTACTTC
size: -; V: TRBV7-9; D: -; J: TRBJ2-1; CDR3: CASSLAAGSTGVQFF; DNA: TGTGCCAGCAGCTTAGCGGCGGGGTCCACCGGGGTGCAGTTCTTC
size: -; V: TRBV7-3; D: TRBD2; J: TRBJ2-2; CDR3: CASSPGLAPGELFF; DNA: TGTGCCAGCAGCCCGGGACTAGCGCCCGGGGAGCTGTTTTTT
size: -; V: TRBV10-2; D: TRBD2; J: TRBJ2-2; CDR3: CASSAHKSGGHTGELFF; DNA: TGCGCCAGCAGTGCACACAAAAGCGGGGGACACACCGGGGAGCTGTTTTTT
size: -; V: TRBV11-2; D: -; J: TRBJ2-1; CDR3: CASSLEGNRVHEQFF; DNA: TGTGCCAGCAGCTTAGAGGGGAACAGGGTCCATGAGCAGTTCTTC
size: -; V: TRBV5-8; D: -; J: TRBJ2-5; CDR3: CASSHGVTFRARETQYF; DNA: TGTGCCAGCAGCCACGGGGTTACGTTTCGGGCCCGGGAGACCCAGTACTTC
size: -; V: TRBV30; D: -; J: TRBJ2-3; CDR3: CAWRGGGGSPDTQYF; DNA: TGTGCCTGGAGAGGGGGGGGAGGGTCCCCAGATACGCAGTATTTT
size: -; V: TRBV11-3; D: -; J: TRBJ2-5; CDR3: CASSPGPYQETQYF; DNA: TGTGCCAGCAGCCCGGGACCTTATCAAGAGACCCAGTACTTC
size: -; V: TRBV29-1; D: -; J: TRBJ2-3; CDR3: CSVGSGGTDTQYF; DNA: TGCAGCGTTGGATCCGGGGGCACAGATACGCAGTATTTT
size: -; V: TRBV19; D: -; J: TRBJ2-7; CDR3: CASSPREARTYEQYF; DNA: TGTGCCAGTAGTCCCCGGGAAGCGCGAACCTACGAGCAGTACTTC
size: -; V: TRBV11-2; D: -; J: TRBJ1-1; CDR3: CASSPPGATGEAFF; DNA: TGTGCCAGCAGCCCCCCCGGAGCCACCGGAGAAGCTTTCTTT
size: -; V: TRBV30; D: -; J: TRBJ2-1; CDR3: CAWSVELVAYNEQFF; DNA: TGTGCCTGGAGTGTCGAACTAGTAGCCTACAATGAGCAGTTCTTC
size: -; V: TRBV27; D: -; J: TRBJ1-2; CDR3: CASSLSSGPANYGYTF; DNA: TGTGCCAGCAGTTTATCTTCGGGCCCAGCTAACTATGGCTACACCTTC
size: -; V: TRBV18; D: TRBD1; J: TRBJ2-5; CDR3: CASSPDRGETQYF; DNA: TGTGCCAGCTCACCCGACAGGGGAGAGACCCAGTACTTC
size: -; V: TRBV5-6; D: -; J: TRBJ1-1; CDR3: CASSLGKYTEAFF; DNA: TGTGCCAGCAGCTTGGGCAAGTACACTGAAGCTTTCTTT
size: -; V: TRBV5-1; D: -; J: TRBJ2-7; CDR3: CASSLGQPWDEQYF; DNA: TGCGCCAGCAGCTTGGGACAGCCCTGGGACGAGCAGTACTTC
size: few; V: TRBV7-7; D: TRBD1; J: TRBJ1-2; CDR3: CASSWTGGNYGYTF; DNA: TGTGCCAGCAGCTGGACAGGGGGGAACTATGGCTACACCTTC
size: -; V: TRBV5-4; D: -; J: TRBJ2-1; CDR3: CASSLALHGEQFF; DNA: TGTGCCAGCAGCTTGGCCTTACACGGTGAGCAGTTCTTC
size: -; V: TRBV7-2; D: TRBD1; J: TRBJ2-7; CDR3: CASSLRVGQGAYEQYF; DNA: TGTGCCAGCAGCTTAAGGGTCGGACAGGGGGCGTACGAGCAGTACTTC
size: -; V: TRBV10-3; D: -; J: TRBJ2-1; CDR3: CAISTRNEQFF; DNA: TGTGCCATCAGCACAAGGAATGAGCAGTTCTTC
size: -; V: TRBV5-1; D: -; J: TRBJ2-1; CDR3: CASSLVGGGMFNEQFF; DNA: TGCGCCAGCAGCTTGGTTGGGGGCGGAATGTTCAATGAGCAGTTCTTC
size: -; V: TRBV4-1; D: TRBD1; J: TRBJ2-1; CDR3: CASSRGDREVGEQFF; DNA: TGCGCCAGCAGCCGGGGGGACAGGGAGGTTGGTGAGCAGTTCTTC
size: -; V: TRBV27; D: -; J: TRBJ1-5; CDR3: CASSPLQGSHQPQHF; DNA: TGTGCCAGCAGTCCCCTACAGGGTTCCCATCAGCCCCAGCATTTT
size: -; V: TRBV30; D: TRBD2; J: TRBJ2-2; CDR3: CAWRPLAGGRAGELFF; DNA: TGTGCCTGGAGGCCCTTAGCGGGAGGGCGGGCCGGGGAGCTGTTTTTT
size: -; V: TRBV5-6; D: -; J: TRBJ2-5; CDR3: CASSSGTAETQYF; DNA: TGTGCCAGCAGCTCCGGGACTGCTGAGACCCAGTACTTC
size: -; V: TRBV28; D: TRBD1; J: TRBJ2-4; CDR3: CASSPPTGGFAKNIQYF; DNA: TGTGCCAGCAGTCCCCCAACAGGGGGCTTTGCCAAAAACATTCAGTACTTC
size: -; V: TRBV19; D: TRBD2; J: TRBJ2-1; CDR3: CASSIGGASGRDLDEQFF; DNA: TGTGCCAGTAGTATAGGGGGGGCTAGCGGGAGAGATTTGGATGAGCAGTTCTTC
size: -; V: TRBV4-1; D: -; J: TRBJ2-7; CDR3: CASSQTIASGGDFEQYF; DNA: TGCGCCAGCAGCCAGACAATCGCCTCAGGGGGGGACTTCGAGCAGTACTTC
size: -; V: TRBV28; D: -; J: TRBJ2-7; CDR3: CASSLMGIPPTYEQYF; DNA: TGTGCCAGCAGTTTAATGGGGATCCCGCCCACCTACGAGCAGTACTTC
size: -; V: TRBV25-1; D: -; J: TRBJ2-3; CDR3: CASRSPVGVGPPDTQYF; DNA: TGTGCCAGCAGGAGCCCCGTCGGAGTCGGACCACCAGATACGCAGTATTTT
size: -; V: TRBV4-1; D: -; J: TRBJ2-3; CDR3: CASSHQMGLAGSTDTQYF; DNA: TGCGCCAGCAGCCACCAGATGGGGCTAGCAGGAAGCACAGATACGCAGTATTTT
size: -; V: TRBV6-1; D: TRBD1; J: TRBJ1-4; CDR3: CATVDRGQGKLFF; DNA: TGTGCCACCGTAGACAGGGGGCAGGGAAAACTGTTTTTT
size: -; V: TRBV29-1; D: -; J: TRBJ2-3; CDR3: CSVGGLGTDTQYF; DNA: TGCAGCGTTGGGGGGCTCGGGACAGATACGCAGTATTTT
size: -; V: TRBV11-1; D: -; J: TRBJ2-3; CDR3: CASSLVTDTQYF; DNA: TGTGCCAGCAGCTTAGTAACAGATACGCAGTATTTT